A single sample is the source of the 17 T cell receptor beta chains below, sequenced in a study of blood T cell repertoires in COVID-19. The protocol was immunoSEQ multiplex PCR, while the TCRdb copy is restricted to in-frame clones and leaves out a portion. The sample lists 160,000 or so clones, roughly nine tenths occurring once. The sample consisted of peripheral blood. These receptors all come from a woman aged 65 to 85 with acute or convalescent COVID-19.

The chain couples TRBV10-3 to TRBJ1-2; 7 nucleotides agree with TRBD1. V lost 6 bases, J lost 3 bases, and 4 bases stayed unmatched. Germline V CDR1 and CDR2: ENHRY, SYGVKD. The CDR3 is 13 residues long. CDR3 sequence: CAIRPTGDYGYTF. The CDR3 DNA is TGTGCCATCAGGCCAACAGGGGACTATGGCTACACCTTC.

The chain carries TRBV28 and TRBJ1-2, with 8 bases fitting TRBD1. After removal of 6 bases from V and 4 bases from J, the junction contained 4 bases not matched to a gene. The CDR3 is 13 amino acids. CDR1 and CDR2 (germline): MDHEN, SYDVKM. CDR3 nucleotides: TGTGCCAGCAGCGGACAGGGAGGCTATGGCTACACCTTC. Its translation: CASSGQGGYGYTF.

V gene TRBV7-3 combines with J gene TRBJ1-1; TRBD1 matches at 7 bases. The J segment lost 1 base and the V segment lost 5 bases, leaving 7 bases of the junction unmatched. This CDR3 comprises 15 residues. Germline V CDR1 and CDR2: SGHTA, FQGTGA. CDR3 sequence: CASSADRARNTEAFF. As DNA, the CDR3 is TGTGCCAGCAGCGCTGACAGGGCTCGGAACACTGAAGCTTTCTTT. Full variable domain (rest looked up from reference TRBV7-3 and TRBJ1-1): GAGVSQTPSNKVTEKGKYVELRCDPISGHTALYWYRQSLGQGPEFLIYFQGTGAADDSGLPNDRFFAVRPEGSVSTLKIQRTERGDSAVYLCASSADRARNTEAFFGQGTRLTVV.

The V gene is TRBV29-1, the J gene TRBJ1-6; D is ambiguous. Germline-derived CDR1 and CDR2 are SQVTM and ANQGSEA. The CDR3 extends over 13 amino acids. The V end was cut by 4 bases, the J end by 6 bases, with 10 bases between. The CDR3 reads CSVAESINSPLHF. The CDR3 DNA reads TGCAGCGTTGCTGAGAGTATTAATTCACCCCTCCACTTT.

The J gene is TRBJ2-7, the V gene TRBV18; possible D gene TRBD1, 6 bases. The CDR3 runs 14 residues. CDR1 and CDR2 (germline): KGHSH, LQKENI. Trimming cost V 6 bases and J 0 bases, with 12 bases left between them. For the CDR3, the DNA is TGTGCCAGCTCGATACAGGGTAACTCCTACGAGCAGTACTTC. This codes for CASSIQGNSYEQYF.

The gene calls are TRBV29-1 and TRBJ1-1, with D possibly TRBD1 on 5 matching bases. The CDR3 spans 13 residues. Germline CDR1 SQVTM, CDR2 ANQGSEA. The V end lost 7 bases, the J end lost 1 base, and 13 bases lay between the germline ends. CDR3 nucleotide sequence: TGCAGCGCGAGACGGGGGGAGAACACTGAAGCTTTCTTT. Protein: CSARRGENTEAFF.

This chain connects TRBV29-1 to TRBJ2-5; D perhaps matches TRBD2 (6 bases). The CDR3 runs to 15 residues. Germline loops: CDR1 SQVTM, CDR2 ANQGSEA. V was trimmed by 5 bases and J by 5 bases, leaving 21 bases between them. DNA for the CDR3: TGCAGCGTTCTTCCAACGGGTCTAGCGAGGGAGACCCAGTACTTC. Encoded protein: CSVLPTGLARETQYF.

The chain joins TRBV18 to TRBJ1-4; D is unclear. Trimming stripped 3 bases from V and 7 bases from J, with 9 bases between. Germline V lookup: CDR1 KGHSH, CDR2 LQKENI. This CDR3 contains 13 residues. The CDR3 DNA is TGTGCCAGCTCACCGGTGGTCGGTGAAAAACTGTTTTTT. Amino acids: CASSPVVGEKLFF.

This chain links TRBV18 with TRBJ2-1; a possible D gene is TRBD1 (5 bases). This CDR3 comprises 15 residues. Deletions cut 2 bases from V and 3 bases from J, with 11 bases between. Germline lookup yields CDR1 KGHSH and CDR2 LQKENI. The CDR3 bases are TGTGCCAGCTCACCATTGATGACAGTCTACAATGAGCAGTTCTTC. It codes for CASSPLMTVYNEQFF.

The chain combines TRBV7-2 with TRBJ1-2, with unresolved D. V shed 2 bases and J shed 4 bases, with 8 bases lying between them. Germline V gene sequence: CDR1 SGHTA, CDR2 FQGNSA. The CDR3 covers 13 residues. The DNA of the CDR3 is TGTGCCAGCAGCTTATCAACAGTCTATGGCTACACCTTC. This encodes CASSLSTVYGYTF.

This chain connects TRBV2 to TRBJ2-7; possibly TRBD2 for D (6 bases). The germline V gene encodes CDR1 SNHLY and CDR2 FYNNEI. The CDR3 has 12 residues. Trimming pared 6 bases from V and 6 bases from J, leaving 12 bases between. The CDR3 sequence is CASSSVGGEQYF. CDR3 coding DNA: TGTGCCAGCAGCTCCGTCGGGGGCGAGCAGTACTTC.

This chain uses TRBV11-3 with TRBJ2-3, with D possibly being TRBD2 (6 bases). V dropped 4 bases and J dropped 6 bases, with 17 bases sitting between them. Germline V gene data show CDR1 as SGHNT and CDR2 as YENEEA. The CDR3 is 15 amino acids. CDR3 in DNA: TGTGCCAGCAGCTCGATGACCGGGACTGCCGATACGCAGTATTTT. Translating it yields CASSSMTGTADTQYF.

This chain joins TRBV7-2 and TRBJ2-7, with a weak D call TRBD2 (5 bases). Germline V gives CDR1 SGHTA, CDR2 FQGNSA. The CDR3 totals 16 residues. V was pared by 1 base and J by 4 bases, with 17 bases between. The CDR3 bases are TGTGCCAGCAGCTTAGGGGAAACTAGTTTGGGTTACGAGCAGTACTTC. The encoded protein is CASSLGETSLGYEQYF.

The chain carries TRBV18 and TRBJ1-1; 8 nucleotides align to TRBD1. This CDR3 is built from 16 residues. Germline-derived CDR1 and CDR2 are KGHSH and LQKENI. V lost 2 bases to trimming and J lost 2 bases; unmatched junction nucleotides: 7. The CDR3: CASSPNSRGLNTEAFF. The CDR3 nucleotides are TGTGCCAGCTCACCAAACTCCAGGGGGCTTAACACTGAAGCTTTCTTT.

Here the CDR3 reads CASSQGRTGQGYTF. The CDR3 DNA is TGCGCCAGCAGCCAAGGGCGGACAGGGCAAGGCTACACCTTC. The chain is built from TRBV4-1 and TRBJ1-2, with TRBD1 matching over 8 bases. The CDR3 runs to 14 residues. CDR1 and CDR2 from the germline V gene are MGHRA and YSYEKL. The junction had 6 bases not matched to a gene; V was cut back by 1 base and J by 8 bases.

A note on this clone: The same CDR3 is also encoded by other DNA sequences in this sample. The chain carries TRBV29-1 and TRBJ1-4; 7 nucleotides align to TRBD1. The CDR3 contains 15 residues. CDR1 is SQVTM, CDR2 ANQGSEA, per germline. V lost 2 bases to trimming and J lost 0 bases; unmatched junction nucleotides: 3. The CDR3 coding sequence is TGCAGCGTTGAAACGGGGACAGCAACTAATGAAAAACTGTTTTTT. Amino acids: CSVETGTATNEKLFF.

The CDR3 spells CASIRTGNRDQPQHF. CDR3 in DNA: TGTGCCAGTATTAGGACAGGGAATCGGGATCAGCCCCAGCATTTT. This chain joins TRBV19 and TRBJ1-5; 8 bases match TRBD1. J was trimmed by 5 bases and V by 7 bases; bases with no gene match: 10. The CDR3 is 15 residues long. Germline CDR1 LNHDA, CDR2 SQIVND (reference sequence).